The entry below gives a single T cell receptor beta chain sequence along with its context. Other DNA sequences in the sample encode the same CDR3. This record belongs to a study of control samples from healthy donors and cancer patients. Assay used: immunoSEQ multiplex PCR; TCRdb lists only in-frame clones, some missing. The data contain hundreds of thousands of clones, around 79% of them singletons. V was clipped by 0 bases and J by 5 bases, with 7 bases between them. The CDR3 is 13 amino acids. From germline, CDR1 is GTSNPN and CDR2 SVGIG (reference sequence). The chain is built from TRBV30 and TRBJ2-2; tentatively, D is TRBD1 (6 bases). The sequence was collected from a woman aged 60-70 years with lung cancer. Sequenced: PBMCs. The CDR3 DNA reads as TGTGCCTGGAGTGTTCAGGGGACCGGGGAGCTGTTTTTT. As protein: CAWSVQGTGELFF.